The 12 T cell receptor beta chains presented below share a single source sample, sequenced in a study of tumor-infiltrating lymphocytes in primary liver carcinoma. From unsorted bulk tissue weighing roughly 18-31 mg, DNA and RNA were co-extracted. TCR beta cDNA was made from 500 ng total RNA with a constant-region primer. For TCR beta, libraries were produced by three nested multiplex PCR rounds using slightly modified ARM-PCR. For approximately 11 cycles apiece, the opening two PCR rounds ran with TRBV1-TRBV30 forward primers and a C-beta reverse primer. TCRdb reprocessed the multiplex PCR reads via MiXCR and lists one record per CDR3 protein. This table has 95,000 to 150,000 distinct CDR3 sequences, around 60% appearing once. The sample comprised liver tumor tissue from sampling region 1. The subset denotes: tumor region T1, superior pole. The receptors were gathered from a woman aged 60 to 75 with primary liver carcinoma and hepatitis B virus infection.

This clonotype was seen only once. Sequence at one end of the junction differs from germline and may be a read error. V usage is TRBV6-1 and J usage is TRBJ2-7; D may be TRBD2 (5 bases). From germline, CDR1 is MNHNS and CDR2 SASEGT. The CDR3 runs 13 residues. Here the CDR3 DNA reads TGTGCCAGCAGTGCCTACAGAAGCGGCGAGCAGTACTTT. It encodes CASSAYRSGEQYF.

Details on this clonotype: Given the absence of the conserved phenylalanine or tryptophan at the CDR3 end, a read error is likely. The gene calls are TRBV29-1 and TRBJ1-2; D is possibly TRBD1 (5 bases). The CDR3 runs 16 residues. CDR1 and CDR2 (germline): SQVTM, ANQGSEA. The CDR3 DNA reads TGCAGTGTTGGAGGGGAGGGTTCGAGGGAAAACTATGGCTACACCATC. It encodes CSVGGEGSRENYGYTI.

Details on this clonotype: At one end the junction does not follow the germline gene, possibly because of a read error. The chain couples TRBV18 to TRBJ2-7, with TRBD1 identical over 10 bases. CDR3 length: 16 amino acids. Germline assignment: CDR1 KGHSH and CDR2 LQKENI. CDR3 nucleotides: TGTGCCAGCTCACCAGGGACAGGGGATGACCCCTATGAGCAGTACTTC. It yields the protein CASSPGTGDDPYEQYF.

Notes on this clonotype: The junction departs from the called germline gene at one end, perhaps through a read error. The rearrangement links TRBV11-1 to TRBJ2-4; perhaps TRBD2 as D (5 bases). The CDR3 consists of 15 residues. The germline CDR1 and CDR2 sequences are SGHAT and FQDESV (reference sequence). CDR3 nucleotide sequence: TGTGTCAGCAGCCCGGACTGGACAGCCAAAAACATTCAGTACTTC. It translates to CVSSPDWTAKNIQYF.

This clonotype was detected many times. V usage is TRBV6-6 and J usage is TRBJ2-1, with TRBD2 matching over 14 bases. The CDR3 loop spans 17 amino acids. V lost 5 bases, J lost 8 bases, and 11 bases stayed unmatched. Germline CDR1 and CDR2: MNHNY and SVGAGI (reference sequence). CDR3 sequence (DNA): TGTGCCAGCAGTGCCGGGACTAGCGGGAGCTGGGTCGATGAGCAGTTCTTC. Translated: CASSAGTSGSWVDEQFF.

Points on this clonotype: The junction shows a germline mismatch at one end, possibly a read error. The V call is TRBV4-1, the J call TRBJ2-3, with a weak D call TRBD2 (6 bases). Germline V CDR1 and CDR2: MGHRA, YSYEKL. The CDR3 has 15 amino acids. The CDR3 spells CASSQAGARKDTRYF. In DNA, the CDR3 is TGCGCCAGCAGCCAAGCGGGAGCGCGCAAAGATACGCGGTATTTT.

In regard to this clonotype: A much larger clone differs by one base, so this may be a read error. This CDR3 is CASSPWGAEDYTF. As DNA, the CDR3 is TGCGCCAGCAGTCCCTGGGGGGCGGAAGACTACACCTTC. The chain employs TRBV10-2 and TRBJ1-2; D perhaps matches TRBD1 (6 bases). The CDR3 consists of 13 residues. Germline V lookup: CDR1 WSHSY, CDR2 SAAADI. V lost 5 bases to trimming and J lost 10 bases, with 17 bases between them.

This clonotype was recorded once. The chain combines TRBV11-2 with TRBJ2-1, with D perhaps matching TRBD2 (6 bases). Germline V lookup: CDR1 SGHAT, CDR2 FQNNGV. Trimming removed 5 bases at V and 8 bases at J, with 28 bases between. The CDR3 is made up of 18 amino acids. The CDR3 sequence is CASSAGLAGDCMADEQFF. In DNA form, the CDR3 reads TGTGCCAGCAGCGCGGGGCTCGCAGGTGACTGTATGGCCGATGAGCAGTTCTTC.

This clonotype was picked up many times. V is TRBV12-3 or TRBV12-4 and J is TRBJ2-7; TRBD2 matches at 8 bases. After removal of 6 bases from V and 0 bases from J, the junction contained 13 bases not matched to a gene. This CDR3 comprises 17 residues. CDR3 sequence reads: CASSLSTTGLASYEQYF. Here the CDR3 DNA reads TGTGCCAGCAGCTTGTCTACCACAGGACTAGCCTCCTACGAGCAGTACTTC.

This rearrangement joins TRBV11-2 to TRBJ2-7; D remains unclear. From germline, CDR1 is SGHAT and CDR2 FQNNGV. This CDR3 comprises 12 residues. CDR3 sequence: CSGSLGDYEQYF. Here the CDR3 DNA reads TGTTCCGGCAGCCTAGGAGACTACGAGCAGTACTTC.

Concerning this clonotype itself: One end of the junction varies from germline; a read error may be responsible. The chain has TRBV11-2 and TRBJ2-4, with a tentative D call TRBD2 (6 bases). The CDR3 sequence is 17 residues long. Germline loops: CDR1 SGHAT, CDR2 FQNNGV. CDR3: CASSLSTGDLVKNTQYF. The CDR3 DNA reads TGTGCCAGCAGCTTATCTACCGGGGACTTAGTCAAAAACACTCAGTACTTC.

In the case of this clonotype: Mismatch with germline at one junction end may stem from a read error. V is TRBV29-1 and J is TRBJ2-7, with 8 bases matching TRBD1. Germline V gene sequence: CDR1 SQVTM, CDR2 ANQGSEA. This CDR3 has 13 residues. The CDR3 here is CSVGWQGAGGQYF. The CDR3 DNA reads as TGTAGCGTTGGGTGGCAGGGGGCCGGCGGGCAGTACTTC.